This TCR beta chain was observed in a study of cytomegalovirus exposure and HLA in healthy donors (dated by TCRdb to 2016 to 2017). As for the study more broadly: According to an earlier analysis of several hundred of the donors, roughly 180 million T cells yielded roughly 110 million unique TCR beta sequences and around 280 Gb of sequence data. An early release that covered 640 HLA-typed donors contained approximately 320 gigabases of sequencing data and about 93 million unique TCR sequences. Of the 398 genotyped donors, over 65% fell in the genetic ancestry cluster associated with self-reported Caucasian donors. The study was designed to test whether signatures of past pathogen exposure could be identified by cataloging public T cell receptors. The study profiled the T cell repertoires of hundreds of subjects by immunosequencing and related them to cytomegalovirus serostatus. A separate validation cohort of over a hundred different subjects was used in addition to the roughly 620-subject first cohort. The study combined high-throughput TCR immunosequencing, statistical association of individual TCRs with disease status, and machine learning to predict cytomegalovirus infection status. To study patterns of TCR occurrence, a later analysis re-analyzed previously published TCR beta repertoires from around 700 donors and added high-resolution HLA genotyping. The later analysis used no new phenotypic data to find candidate immune exposures, relying instead on TCR beta sequences and their occurrence across donors. An earlier analysis of approximately 640 of the donors applied high-throughput TCR beta sequencing to assess whether each TCR beta V gene segment acted as functional or pseudogenic. Donor age, sex, ethnicity and CMV serostatus were collected together with the repertoire data. A later genetic analysis took genome-wide SNP genotypes for about 55% of the 666 donors and used that subset as a discovery cohort. Every repertoire in the discovery cohort had been generated on one and the same sequencing platform. Both class I and class II loci were covered by HLA typing, at four-digit resolution. The number of typed donors differed by locus: about 620-640 for A, B, C, DRB1 and DQB1; some 500 for DQA1; about 600 for DPA1; and some 430 for DPB1. About five DR-DQ haplotypes were treated as single units for association and clustering because of strong linkage in the cohort. On average, 235,054 unique TCR beta nucleotide sequences were sequenced per donor among roughly 430 genotyped donors of the cohort, with roughly 18% of those sequences being non-productive.

Looking up the germline V gene yields CDR1 MNHEY and CDR2 SVGAGI. From cysteine to phenylalanine, the CDR3 is 13 amino acids long. Of the read, only the CDR3 DNA is kept; its 39 bases are in frame from base 1. V is pared back by 6 bases and J by 7 bases, with 15 bases lying between the germline termini. The cohort was made up of approximately 670 healthy bone marrow donors. Cohort members were all nominally healthy when sampled, although unrecorded immune exposures were likely present. The donor tested CMV seronegative, placing the donor among the roughly 400 seronegative members of the cohort. Every donor gave a peripheral blood sample, and the peripheral blood mononuclear cells from that sample were used for TCR beta sequencing. Genomic DNA extraction from the blood cell samples was performed with the Qiagen DNeasy Blood Extraction Kit. The study at large found these results: A further reported finding was that TCR beta sequences accurately predicted the HLA-A and HLA-B alleles for most subjects in the first cohort. Linkage disequilibrium might explain the correlated functional status among segregating V segments, but an unknown experimental factor could not be excluded. The authors suggested that the approach could potentially be extended to other disease states and immunological phenotypes. A later analysis reported that several top co-occurrence clusters appeared linked to parvovirus B19, influenza, CMV and Epstein-Barr virus. According to a later analysis, TCR association rates differed among HLA loci, with DRB1 alleles showing the most associated TCRs and HLA-C alleles showing the fewest. When HLA alleles, especially DR and DQ, strongly co-occurred, attributing TCR associations to individual alleles was difficult. A later genetic analysis reported fewer N-insertions in productive TCRs among donors in an Asian-associated ancestry cluster than the roughly 700-donor mean. In the study, 150 to 200 TCR beta chains were listed as associated with cytomegalovirus. Because the 87-base-pair reads could not distinguish some IMGT-functional V segments, including TRBV6-2 and TRBV6-3, those segments were excluded. The sequencing pipeline was judged likely to have produced a cluster of highly shared sequence variants as a technical artifact. Because HLA typing was unavailable for some donors at each locus, only the typed subset was used in association tests. At a false discovery rate of 0.05, a later analysis linked 16,000 or so TCR beta sequences to specific HLA alleles. Cytomegalovirus status was reported to be diagnosed by the classifier with high specificity and sensitivity in both the original and validation cohorts. Across donors, most TCR sequences were observed very rarely, whereas some public TCRs were present in many individuals. A later analysis found that most CMV-associated TCR beta chains appeared HLA-restricted, with HLA associations seemingly driven largely by CMV exposure. This cohort had only TCR beta chains sequenced, and the lack of alpha or paired-chain data limited which features could be detected. Sequencing depth was assumed to be roughly uniform across donors in the presence/absence analyses, though that assumption may not hold. For the cohort, immune exposure information was limited to CMV serostatus. Compared with equally common non-associated chains, HLA-associated TCR beta chains in a later analysis were more clonally expanded and had lower generation probabilities. In an earlier analysis of about 600 of the donors, most TCR beta V segments appeared in productive rearrangements about 87% or about 30% of the time, broadly matching IMGT annotations. Because counts were too low, more than 15 rarely observed V segments, including chromosome 9 orphons, were left out of the earlier analysis of approximately 580 of the donors. Three of the identified cytomegalovirus-associated TCR beta chains were confirmed in vitro to be specific for cytomegalovirus antigens. In a later genetic analysis, a missense DCLRE1C variant was associated with V-gene and J-gene trimming of TCR beta chains, and the association was replicated in an independent cohort.

The library was produced with the immunoSEQ multiplex PCR assay. For the multiplex PCR, a mixture combining 60 forward primers for TCR Vbeta segments and 13 reverse primers for TCR Jbeta segments was used. The CDR3 region of rearranged TCR beta genes was amplified from genomic DNA by a multiplex PCR assay. On the Illumina HiSeq System, the amplified TCR beta libraries were sequenced as 87-base-pair reads. The original pipeline was this. A later analysis counted tens of millions of unique TCR beta chains across the 666 repertoires, and about 10 million of these chains were shared by at least two donors. A nearest-neighbor algorithm error-corrected the raw reads and collapsed the reads into unique sequences, merging closely related sequences to remove PCR and sequencing errors. V, D and J gene segments were assigned by aligning CDR3 sequences to IMGT reference sequences. Each retained sequence needed at least a six-nucleotide match to both a V gene segment and a J gene segment. Rearrangements were called productive when the CDR3 lacked stop codons and stayed in frame with V and J; all others were non-productive. Following IMGT convention, CDR3 was defined as the stretch from the second conserved V-encoded cysteine to the conserved J-encoded phenylalanine. In an earlier analysis of roughly 610 of the donors, sequences lacking an unambiguous match to a single V gene segment were excluded. In an earlier analysis of 450 to 750 of the donors, a V segment was called functional when productive rearrangements were above 56.7%, and segregating when the standard deviation between donors exceeded 5%. To diagnose cytomegalovirus status from the catalog of TCR beta chain sequences, a statistical classification framework was built. V and J gene assignment, in a later analysis, came from comparing TCR nucleotide sequences with IMGT/GENE-DB human TR gene sequences. Using the TCRdist pipeline, a later analysis assigned CDR3 sequences along with most-parsimonious VDJ recombination scenarios. A later analysis defined each TCR beta chain by its CDR3 amino acid sequence plus V-gene family, and excluded reads lacking a unique V-gene family. In a later analysis, 450 to 600 highly shared, low-generation-probability nucleotide sequences were removed to address suspected cross-contamination and a sequencing artifact. In a later analysis, a clonal expansion index was calculated for each public chain from normalized within-repertoire ranks of inferred template counts. In a later analysis, generation probabilities were computed using a VDJ recombination model fitted to out-of-frame rearrangements, and the results were checked against IGoR. In a later analysis, TCR-TCR, TCR-HLA and TCR-CMV co-occurrence was scored with hypergeometric tests, and a repertoire-size bias correction was applied to TCR pairs. To estimate false discovery rates, a later analysis permuted the HLA or CMV assignments 20 times. In a later analysis, co-occurring TCRs were grouped using DBSCAN, and TCRdist sequence similarity was added for clustering within HLA-allele-positive subsets. Repertoires with fewer than 30,000 or more than 120,000 public chains were left out of co-occurrence clustering, as were about five repertoires with anomalous nucleotide sharing. Not all clones reach the TCRdb copy of this immuneACCESS table, which keeps in-frame sequences only. Checked studies attribute under half of the gap to unresolved V genes and leave the rest unexplained. The V and J calls and clone size are taken from that table; D and trimming were inferred from the DNA. The sample table contains approximately 260,000 clones; only one count was recorded for roughly 91% of them. The top ten clones comprise about 1.8% of the sample.

This clone was counted a single time. Its antigen is unknown. No base-level quality is on record; no much larger clone is a single base apart. The sequence joins TRBV6-5 to TRBJ1-1, with no reliable assignment of the D segment. This clonotype was obtained from a girl aged 2-10 years in good health and CMV-seronegative. Sequencing used PBMCs. The sequence in DNA is TGTGCCAGCAGGAAGTCAGGAATCGGTGAAGCTTTCTTT. Its product reads: CASRKSGIGEAFF.